These T cell receptor beta chains were read from a single sample in a study of shared clonotypes between healthy human individuals. Assay: immunoSEQ multiplex PCR; the TCRdb copy retains only in-frame clones and omits some. Here the sample spans 2 million to 2.5 million clones, 85% to 95% being singletons. The source material was naive CD4+ T cells from PBMCs. The receptors were sampled from a man aged 18 to 29 in good health. Some clones in this sample may be carry-over from other donors' samples. Each CDR3 is given with its conserved first and last residue. The D gene is left open where the match is weak. Only part of the rows carry a size: once, few, many, or a class if the clone is expanded.

clone_size	v_call	j_call	d_call	cdr3_aa	cdr3_nt
NA	TRBV27	TRBJ2-2	TRBD2	CASRGTSGSNTGELFF	TGTGCCAGCCGCGGGACTAGCGGGTCGAACACCGGGGAGCTGTTTTTT
NA	TRBV5-1	TRBJ1-1	NA	CASSLEVENTEAFF	TGCGCCAGCAGCTTGGAGGTGGAAAACACTGAAGCTTTCTTT
NA	TRBV27	TRBJ2-7	TRBD1	CASKRTGAYEQYF	TGTGCCAGCAAGCGGACAGGGGCCTACGAGCAGTACTTC
NA	TRBV5-1	TRBJ2-5	NA	CASSTRGALEETQYF	TGCGCCAGCAGTACCCGGGGGGCGCTGGAAGAGACCCAGTACTTC
NA	TRBV19	TRBJ2-1	NA	CASTHQRLGDNEQFF	TGTGCCAGTACCCACCAGCGATTAGGGGACAATGAGCAGTTCTTC
NA	TRBV10-2	TRBJ1-3	NA	CASSGVAAWYGNTIYF	TGCGCCAGCAGTGGAGTTGCAGCGTGGTACGGAAACACCATATATTTT
NA	TRBV28	TRBJ2-7	TRBD1	CASSPPGTVYEQYF	TGTGCCAGCAGTCCCCCAGGGACAGTCTACGAGCAGTACTTC
NA	TRBV7-9	TRBJ2-7	TRBD2	CASSGSTTSDSSYEQYF	TGTGCCAGCAGCGGATCGACAACTAGCGATAGCTCCTACGAGCAGTACTTC
few	TRBV7-9	TRBJ2-1	NA	CASSLDSTSSFF	TGTGCCAGCAGCTTAGATTCGACTAGTTCGTTCTTC
NA	TRBV7-9	TRBJ2-7	TRBD2	CASNALAGTYEQYF	TGTGCCAGCAACGCACTAGCGGGGACCTACGAGCAGTACTTC
NA	TRBV2	TRBJ2-3	TRBD2	CASSAGLAGAIDTQYF	TGTGCCAGCAGCGCTGGACTAGCGGGAGCTATAGATACGCAGTATTTT
NA	TRBV9	TRBJ2-5	TRBD1	CASSPRTGGQETQYF	TGTGCCAGCAGCCCAAGGACAGGGGGGCAAGAGACCCAGTACTTC
NA	TRBV9	TRBJ2-2	NA	CASSLRRGRNTGELFF	TGTGCCAGCAGCCTTCGTAGAGGGCGCAACACCGGGGAGCTGTTTTTT
NA	TRBV4-1	TRBJ2-2	NA	CASSGWLAGELFF	TGCGCCAGCAGCGGTTGGCTGGCCGGGGAGCTGTTTTTT
NA	TRBV18	TRBJ2-7	NA	CASSASTYEQYF	TGTGCCAGCTCAGCTTCGACCTACGAGCAGTACTTC
NA	TRBV6-1	TRBJ1-5	NA	CASSLGGSNQPQHF	TGTGCCAGCAGTCTAGGGGGAAGCAATCAGCCCCAGCATTTT
NA	TRBV30	TRBJ1-3	NA	CAQGRGLSGNTIYF	TGTGCCCAGGGCAGGGGACTCTCTGGAAACACCATATATTTT
NA	TRBV28	TRBJ1-5	TRBD1	CASSLGWTGEPQHF	TGTGCCAGCAGTTTGGGTTGGACAGGTGAGCCCCAGCATTTT
NA	TRBV19	TRBJ2-7	NA	CASSTESSYEQYF	TGTGCCAGTAGTACGGAGAGCTCCTACGAGCAGTACTTC
NA	TRBV27	TRBJ1-5	NA	CASSLRTGSNQPQHF	TGTGCCAGCAGTTTAAGAACAGGGAGCAATCAGCCCCAGCATTTT
NA	TRBV5-6	TRBJ2-1	NA	CASSLLPWFEQFF	TGTGCCAGCAGCTTGCTTCCCTGGTTCGAGCAGTTCTTC
NA	TRBV6-5	TRBJ2-7	NA	CASSYRTSRDEQYF	TGTGCCAGCAGTTACCGGACATCCCGGGACGAGCAGTACTTC
NA	TRBV28	TRBJ1-1	NA	CASTPGQSNTEAFF	TGTGCCAGCACCCCCGGACAGTCGAACACTGAAGCTTTCTTT
NA	TRBV6-6	TRBJ1-3	NA	CASSMQGGGNTIYF	TGTGCCAGCAGTATGCAGGGTGGGGGAAACACCATATATTTT